This record looks at one T cell receptor beta chain sequence and its context. The CDR3 has 14 residues. Germline V gene lookup returns CDR1 MDHEN and CDR2 SYDVKM. V lost 5 bases and J lost 0, with 7 bases in between. The data derive from a study of T cell changes during pregnancy in multiple sclerosis. Profiling relied on immunoSEQ multiplex PCR, and the TCRdb table lists in-frame clones only, not all of them. This sample has roughly 23,000 clones, with roughly nine tenths found just once. The genes are TRBV28 and TRBJ1-4; D not resolved. Sequenced here: CD4+ T cells from peripheral blood mononuclear cells, sampled in the third trimester of pregnancy. This clonotype was sampled from a female donor in good health, enrolled as a control in a pregnancy study. CDR3 bases: TGTGCCAGCAGTCTGCCTACAACTAATGAAAAACTGTTTTTT. Encoded protein: CASSLPTTNEKLFF.